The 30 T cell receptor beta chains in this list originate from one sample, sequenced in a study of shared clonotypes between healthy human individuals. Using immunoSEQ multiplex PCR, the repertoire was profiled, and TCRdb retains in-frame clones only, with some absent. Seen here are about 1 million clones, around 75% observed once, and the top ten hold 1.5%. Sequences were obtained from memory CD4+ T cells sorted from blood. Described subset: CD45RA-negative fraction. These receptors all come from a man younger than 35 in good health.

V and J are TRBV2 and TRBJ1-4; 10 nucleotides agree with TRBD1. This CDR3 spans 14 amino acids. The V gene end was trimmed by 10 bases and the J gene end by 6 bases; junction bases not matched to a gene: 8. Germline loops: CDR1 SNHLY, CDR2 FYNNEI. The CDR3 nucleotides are TGTGCCATTAGGGAGGGGACAGGGGATGAAAAACTGTTTTTT. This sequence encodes CAIREGTGDEKLFF.

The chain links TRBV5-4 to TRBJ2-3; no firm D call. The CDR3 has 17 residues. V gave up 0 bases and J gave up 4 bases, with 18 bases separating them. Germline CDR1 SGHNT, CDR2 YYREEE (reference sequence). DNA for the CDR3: TGTGCCAGCAGCTTGGTGAGGCCTCCCTTTCTTTCAGATACGCAGTATTTT. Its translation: CASSLVRPPFLSDTQYF.

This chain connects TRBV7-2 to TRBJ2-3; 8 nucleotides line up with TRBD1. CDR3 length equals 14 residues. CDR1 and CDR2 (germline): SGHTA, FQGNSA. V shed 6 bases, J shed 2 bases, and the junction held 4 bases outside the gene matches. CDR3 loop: CASSLGQDTDTQYF. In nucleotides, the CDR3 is TGTGCCAGCAGTTTGGGACAGGACACAGATACGCAGTATTTT.

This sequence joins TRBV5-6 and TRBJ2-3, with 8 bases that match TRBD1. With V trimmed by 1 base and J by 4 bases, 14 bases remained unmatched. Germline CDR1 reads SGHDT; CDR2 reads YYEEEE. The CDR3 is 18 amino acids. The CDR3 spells CASSLSLLGQGGADTQYF. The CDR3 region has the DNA TGTGCCAGCAGCTTGTCGCTACTCGGACAGGGCGGCGCAGATACGCAGTATTTT.

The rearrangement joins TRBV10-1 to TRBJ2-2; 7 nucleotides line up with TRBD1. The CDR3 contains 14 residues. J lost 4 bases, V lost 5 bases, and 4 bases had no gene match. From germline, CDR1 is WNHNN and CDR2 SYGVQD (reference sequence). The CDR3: CASSRDSTTGELFF. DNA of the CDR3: TGCGCCAGCAGTCGGGACAGCACCACCGGGGAGCTGTTTTTT.

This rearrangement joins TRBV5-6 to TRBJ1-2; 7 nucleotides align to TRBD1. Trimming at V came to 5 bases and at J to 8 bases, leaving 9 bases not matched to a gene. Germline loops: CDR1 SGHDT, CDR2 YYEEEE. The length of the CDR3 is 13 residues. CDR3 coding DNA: TGTGCCAGCAGTGAACAGGGGAGGGGCGGCTACACCTTC. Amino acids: CASSEQGRGGYTF.

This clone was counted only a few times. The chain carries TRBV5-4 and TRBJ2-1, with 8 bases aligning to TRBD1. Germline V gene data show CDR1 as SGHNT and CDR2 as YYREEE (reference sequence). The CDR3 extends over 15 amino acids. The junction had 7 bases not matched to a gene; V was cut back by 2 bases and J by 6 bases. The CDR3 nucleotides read TGTGCCAGCAGCTTCCAGGGGGCCTCTTTCAATGAGCAGTTCTTC. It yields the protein CASSFQGASFNEQFF.

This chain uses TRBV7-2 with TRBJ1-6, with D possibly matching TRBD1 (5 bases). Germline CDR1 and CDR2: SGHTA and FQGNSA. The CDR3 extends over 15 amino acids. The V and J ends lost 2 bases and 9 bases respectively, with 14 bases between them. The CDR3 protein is CASSLLEAGRSPLHF. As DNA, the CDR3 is TGTGCCAGCAGCTTATTAGAGGCAGGGCGTTCACCCCTCCACTTT.

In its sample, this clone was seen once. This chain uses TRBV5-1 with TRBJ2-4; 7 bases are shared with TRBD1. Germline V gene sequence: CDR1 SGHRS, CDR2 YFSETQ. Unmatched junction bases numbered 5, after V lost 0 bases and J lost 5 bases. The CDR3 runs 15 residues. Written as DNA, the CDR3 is TGCGCCAGCAGCTTGGCCGAGACAGGGCAAAACATTCAGTACTTC. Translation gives CASSLAETGQNIQYF.

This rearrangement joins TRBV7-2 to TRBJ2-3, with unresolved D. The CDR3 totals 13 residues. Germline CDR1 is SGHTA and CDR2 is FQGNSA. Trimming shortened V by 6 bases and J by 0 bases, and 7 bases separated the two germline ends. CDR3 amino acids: CASRDGSTDTQYF. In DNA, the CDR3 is TGTGCCAGCAGAGACGGTAGCACAGATACGCAGTATTTT.

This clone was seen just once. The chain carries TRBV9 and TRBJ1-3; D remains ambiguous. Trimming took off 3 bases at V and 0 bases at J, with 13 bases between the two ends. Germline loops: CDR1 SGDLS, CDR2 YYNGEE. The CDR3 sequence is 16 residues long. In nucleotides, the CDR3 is TGTGCCAGCAGCGCCGAGGATGCCAGCTCTGGAAACACCATATATTTT. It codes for CASSAEDASSGNTIYF.

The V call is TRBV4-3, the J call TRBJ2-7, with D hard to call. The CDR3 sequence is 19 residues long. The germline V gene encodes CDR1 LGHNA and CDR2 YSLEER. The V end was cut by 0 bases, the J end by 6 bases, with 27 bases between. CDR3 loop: CASSQENQSVVLELCEQYF. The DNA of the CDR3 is TGCGCCAGCAGCCAAGAGAACCAGAGTGTTGTGTTGGAACTTTGCGAGCAGTACTTC.

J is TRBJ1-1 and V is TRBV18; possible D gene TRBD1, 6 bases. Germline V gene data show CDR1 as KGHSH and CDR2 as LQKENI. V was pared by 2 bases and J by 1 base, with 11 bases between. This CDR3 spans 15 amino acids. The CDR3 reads CASSPTGFGNTEAFF. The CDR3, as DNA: TGTGCCAGCTCACCAACAGGGTTCGGGAACACTGAAGCTTTCTTT.

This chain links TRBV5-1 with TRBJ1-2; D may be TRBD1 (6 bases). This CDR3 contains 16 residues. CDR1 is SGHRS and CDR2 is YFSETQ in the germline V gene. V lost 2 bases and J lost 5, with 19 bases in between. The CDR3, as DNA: TGCGCCAGCAGCTTAACGGGGGACACTCCTTTGTATGGCTACACCTTC. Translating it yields CASSLTGDTPLYGYTF. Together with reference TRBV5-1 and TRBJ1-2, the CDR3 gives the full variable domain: KAGVTQTPRYLIKTRGQQVTLSCSPISGHRSVSWYQQTPGQGLQFLFEYFSETQRNKGNFPGRFSGRQFSNSRSEMNVSTLELGDSALYLCASSLTGDTPLYGYTFGSGTRLTVV.

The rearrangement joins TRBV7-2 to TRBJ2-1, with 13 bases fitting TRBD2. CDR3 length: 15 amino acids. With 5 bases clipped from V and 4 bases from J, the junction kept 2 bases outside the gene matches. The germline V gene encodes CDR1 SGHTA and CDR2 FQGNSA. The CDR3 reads CASSLGLAGYNEQFF. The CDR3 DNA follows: TGTGCCAGCAGCCTGGGACTAGCGGGGTACAATGAGCAGTTCTTC.

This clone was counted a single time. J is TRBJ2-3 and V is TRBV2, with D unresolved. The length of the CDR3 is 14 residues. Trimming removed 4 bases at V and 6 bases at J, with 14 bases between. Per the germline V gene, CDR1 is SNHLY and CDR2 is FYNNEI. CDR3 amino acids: CASSGNAYGDTQYF. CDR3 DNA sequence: TGTGCCAGCAGTGGAAATGCGTATGGGGATACGCAGTATTTT.

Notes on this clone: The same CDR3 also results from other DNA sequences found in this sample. The DNA of the CDR3 is TGTGCCAGCCGGAGGACTAGCGGGACCTACGAGCAGTACTTC. Protein: CASRRTSGTYEQYF. The rearrangement joins TRBV19 to TRBJ2-7, with TRBD2 matching over 12 bases. CDR1 is LNHDA, CDR2 SQIVND, per germline (reference sequence). V lost 9 bases, J lost 2 bases, and 5 bases stayed unmatched. CDR3 length: 14 residues.

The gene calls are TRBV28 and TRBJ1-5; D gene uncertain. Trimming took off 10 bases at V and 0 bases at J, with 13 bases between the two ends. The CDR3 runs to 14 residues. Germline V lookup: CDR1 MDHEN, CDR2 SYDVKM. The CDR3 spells CATLEGYSNQPQHF. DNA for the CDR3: TGTGCCACCCTCGAGGGTTATAGCAATCAGCCCCAGCATTTT. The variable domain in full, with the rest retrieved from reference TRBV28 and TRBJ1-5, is DVKVTQSSRYLVKRTGEKVFLECVQDMDHENMFWYRQDPGLGLRLIYFSYDVKMKEKGDIPEGYSVSREKKERFSLILESASTNQTSMYLCATLEGYSNQPQHFGDGTRLSIL.

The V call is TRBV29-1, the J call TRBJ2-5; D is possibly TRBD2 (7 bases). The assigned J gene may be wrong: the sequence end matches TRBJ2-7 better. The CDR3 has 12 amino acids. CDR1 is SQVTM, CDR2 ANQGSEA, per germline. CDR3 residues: CSVGGGAYEQYF. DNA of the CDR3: TGCAGCGTTGGTGGGGGGGCTTACGAGCAGTACTTC.

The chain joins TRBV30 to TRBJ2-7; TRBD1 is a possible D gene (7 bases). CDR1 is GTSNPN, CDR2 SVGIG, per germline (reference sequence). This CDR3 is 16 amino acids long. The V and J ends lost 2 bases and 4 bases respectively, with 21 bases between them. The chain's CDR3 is CAWSSLGGPGGYEQYF. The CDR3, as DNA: TGTGCCTGGAGTTCCCTAGGGGGGCCAGGGGGGTACGAGCAGTACTTC.

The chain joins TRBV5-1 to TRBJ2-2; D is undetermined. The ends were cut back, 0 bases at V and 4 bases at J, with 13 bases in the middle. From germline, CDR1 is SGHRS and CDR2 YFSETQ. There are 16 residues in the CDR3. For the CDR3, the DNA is TGCGCCAGCAGCTTGGTAAATCCATCATCCACCGGGGAGCTGTTTTTT. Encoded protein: CASSLVNPSSTGELFF.

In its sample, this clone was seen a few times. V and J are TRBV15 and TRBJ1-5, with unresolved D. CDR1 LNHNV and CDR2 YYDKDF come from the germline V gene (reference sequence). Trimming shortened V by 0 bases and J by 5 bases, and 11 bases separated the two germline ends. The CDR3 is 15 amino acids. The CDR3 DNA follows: TGTGCCACCAGCAGAGATGAAATGACCTATCAGCCCCAGCATTTT. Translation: CATSRDEMTYQPQHF. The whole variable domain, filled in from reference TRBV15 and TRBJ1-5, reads DAMVIQNPRYQVTQFGKPVTLSCSQTLNHNVMYWYQQKSSQAPKLLFHYYDKDFNNEADTPDNFQSRRPNTSFCFLDIRSPGLGDTAMYLCATSRDEMTYQPQHFGDGTRLSIL.

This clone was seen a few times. This CDR3 reads CSTQTGYGRTDTQYF. The CDR3 DNA reads TGCAGCACTCAAACAGGGTATGGTCGCACAGATACGCAGTATTTT. The rearrangement joins TRBV29-1 to TRBJ2-3; tentatively, D is TRBD1 (6 bases). Germline-derived CDR1 and CDR2 are SQVTM and ANQGSEA. The V and J ends lost 8 bases and 1 base respectively, with 19 bases between them. There are 15 residues in the CDR3.

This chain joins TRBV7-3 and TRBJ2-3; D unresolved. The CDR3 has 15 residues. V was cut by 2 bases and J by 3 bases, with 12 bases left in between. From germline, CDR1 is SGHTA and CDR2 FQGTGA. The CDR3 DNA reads TGTGCCAGCAGCTTATCCCCGTTACAGACAGATACGCAGTATTTT. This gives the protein CASSLSPLQTDTQYF.

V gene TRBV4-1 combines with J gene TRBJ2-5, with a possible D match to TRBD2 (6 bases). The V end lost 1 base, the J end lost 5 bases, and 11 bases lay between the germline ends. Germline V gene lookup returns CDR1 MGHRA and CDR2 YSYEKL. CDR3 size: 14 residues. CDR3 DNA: TGCGCCAGCAGCCAAGTTCTAGCGATGGAGACCCAGTACTTC. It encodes CASSQVLAMETQYF.

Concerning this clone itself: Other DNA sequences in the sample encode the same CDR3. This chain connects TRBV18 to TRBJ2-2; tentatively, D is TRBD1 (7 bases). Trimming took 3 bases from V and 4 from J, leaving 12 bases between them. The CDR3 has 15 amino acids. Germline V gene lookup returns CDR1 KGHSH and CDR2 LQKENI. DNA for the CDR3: TGTGCCAGCTCACCTAGACAGGGAGGCACCGGGGAGCTGTTTTTT. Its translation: CASSPRQGGTGELFF. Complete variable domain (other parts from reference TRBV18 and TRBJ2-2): NAGVMQNPRHLVRRRGQEARLRCSPMKGHSHVYWYRQLPEEGLKFMVYLQKENIIDESGMPKERFSAEFPKEGPSILRIQQVVRGDSAAYFCASSPRQGGTGELFFGEGSRLTVL.

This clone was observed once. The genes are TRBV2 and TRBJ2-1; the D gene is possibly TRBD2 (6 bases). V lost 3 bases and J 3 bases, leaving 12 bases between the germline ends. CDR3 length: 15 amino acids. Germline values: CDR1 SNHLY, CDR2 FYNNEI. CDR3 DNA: TGTGCCAGCAGTGATTTGGGGGGAAACTACAATGAGCAGTTCTTC. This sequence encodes CASSDLGGNYNEQFF.

CDR3 in DNA: TGTGCCAGCAGCCCGGGACACCCTAAGCCCCAGCATTTT. Its translation is CASSPGHPKPQHF. The genes are TRBV6-5 and TRBJ1-5, with D perhaps TRBD1 (6 bases). Between the trimmed V and J ends, which lost 6 bases and 8 bases, there was a span of 14 bases. Germline V gene lookup returns CDR1 MNHEY and CDR2 SVGAGI. CDR3 length: 13 residues.

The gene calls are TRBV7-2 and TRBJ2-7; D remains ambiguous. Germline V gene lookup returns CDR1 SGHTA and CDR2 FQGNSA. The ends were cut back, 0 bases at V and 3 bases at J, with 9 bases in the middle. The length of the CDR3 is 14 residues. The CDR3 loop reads CASSLAVSNYEQYF. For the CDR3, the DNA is TGTGCCAGCAGCTTAGCGGTTTCGAACTACGAGCAGTACTTC.

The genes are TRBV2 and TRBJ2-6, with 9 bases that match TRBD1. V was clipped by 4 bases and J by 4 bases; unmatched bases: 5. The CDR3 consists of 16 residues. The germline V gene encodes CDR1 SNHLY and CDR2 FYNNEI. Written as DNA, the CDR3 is TGTGCCAGCAGTGGGGACAGGGCTGGGGGGGCCAACGTCCTGACTTTC. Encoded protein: CASSGDRAGGANVLTF.